A selection of T cell receptor beta chains follows, all from one sample in a study of cytomegalovirus exposure and HLA in healthy donors. Method: immunoSEQ multiplex PCR; TCRdb's copy keeps in-frame clones and lacks some. Of 180,000 or so clones in the sample, over 80% are singletons; the top ten hold around 1.4%. The sample comprised PBMCs. The receptors come from a girl aged 10 to 17 in good health and CMV-seropositive. The CDR3 runs from the conserved cysteine through the conserved F or W. The order of the fields is D gene, J gene, clone size, V gene, CDR3 DNA, CDR3 protein. The D gene is left open where the match is weak. The size field is filled for only some rows; it gives once, few, many or a size class.

TRBD2	TRBJ2-1	-	TRBV4-3	TGCGCCAGCAGCTCCGGGACTAGCGGGAGCTCCTACAATGAGCAGTTCTTC	CASSSGTSGSSYNEQFF
TRBD2	TRBJ2-1	-	TRBV6-5	TGTGCCAGCAGTCTTCTAGCGGGAGGGCTCAATGAGCAGTTCTTC	CASSLLAGGLNEQFF
-	TRBJ2-2	-	TRBV7-6	TGTGCCAGTATCCACACCCCCGGGGTGGAGACCGGGGAGCTGTTTTTT	CASIHTPGVETGELFF
TRBD2	TRBJ2-2	few	TRBV27	TGTGCCAGCAGTTTCCAGCTAGCGGGAAAACTAAGAGACGCTTTAAACACCGGGGAGCTGTTTTTT	CASSFQLAGKLRDALNTGELFF
-	TRBJ2-1	-	TRBV27	TGTGCCAGCACCATTCGGGGTCTATTCCACAATGAGCAGTTCTTC	CASTIRGLFHNEQFF
TRBD1	TRBJ1-2	-	TRBV15	TGTGCCACCAGCAGAGAGACAGGGATAAGCTCCTATGGCTACACCTTC	CATSRETGISSYGYTF
TRBD1	TRBJ1-1	-	TRBV19	TGTGCCAGTACCTCGACAGGGTCCACTGAAGCTTTCTTT	CASTSTGSTEAFF
TRBD2	TRBJ2-7	once	TRBV7-9	TGTGCCAGCAGCCTTCAGCAGGGAGGGTACGAGCAGTACTTC	CASSLQQGGYEQYF
-	TRBJ1-4	-	TRBV5-6	TGTGCCAGCAGCTTGGGACAGAAGCCCCGTAATGAAAAACTGTTTTTT	CASSLGQKPRNEKLFF
-	TRBJ2-7	-	TRBV18	TGTGCCAGCTCACCACCAGGGGCCTCCTACGAGCAGTACTTC	CASSPPGASYEQYF
-	TRBJ1-1	-	TRBV6-1	TGTGCCAGCAGACCAGAAACTGAAGCTTTCTTT	CASRPETEAFF
-	TRBJ1-2	-	TRBV10-2	TGCGCCAGCGCGTCCGCGTACCGGACAGCTTATGGCTACACCTTC	CASASAYRTAYGYTF
TRBD1	TRBJ2-1	-	TRBV19	TGTGCCAGTAGTACTCCGGGGGACAGGGGTAACAATGAGCAGTTCTTC	CASSTPGDRGNNEQFF
-	TRBJ1-2	-	TRBV15	TGTGCCACCAGCAGAGGGTTTAGCGGGCAGCAATATGGCTACACCTTC	CATSRGFSGQQYGYTF
-	TRBJ1-4	-	TRBV7-6	TGTGCCAGCAGCCCACTCTCCTCCGGGTACAATGAAAAACTGTTTTTT	CASSPLSSGYNEKLFF
TRBD1	TRBJ2-1	-	TRBV2	TGTGCCAGCAGCCGGGACAGGGACCCTTACAATGAGCAGTTCTTC	CASSRDRDPYNEQFF
-	TRBJ2-5	few	TRBV5-6	TGTGCCAGCAGCTTAGACTTCGGAGAGACCCAGTACTTC	CASSLDFGETQYF
-	TRBJ2-1	once	TRBV11-2	TGTGCCAGCAGCTCAGAGAGGGCGGGGGAGCAGTTCTTC	CASSSERAGEQFF
TRBD1	TRBJ1-2	-	TRBV15	TGTGCCACCAGCAGAGGCTCCGGGACAGGGGAAGGCTACACCTTC	CATSRGSGTGEGYTF
TRBD2	TRBJ2-5	few	TRBV5-1	TGCGCCAGCAGCTTGGGACTAGCGGGAGTAGAGACCCAGTACTTC	CASSLGLAGVETQYF
-	TRBJ2-7	once	TRBV29-1	TGCAGCGTTGAGATAGCGGATTACGAGCAGTACTTC	CSVEIADYEQYF
-	TRBJ1-2	-	TRBV10-3	TGTGCCTCCTTCTCCGGGGGGAACTATGGCTACACCTTC	CASFSGGNYGYTF
-	TRBJ1-2	-	TRBV18	TGTGCCAGCTCAGAGGCGTCATCTAGGTATGGCTACACCTTC	CASSEASSRYGYTF
TRBD2	TRBJ2-1	-	TRBV10-3	TGTGCCACTAATAGCGGGAACTACAATGAGCAGTTCTTC	CATNSGNYNEQFF
-	TRBJ1-2	-	TRBV19	TGTGCCACCTCCTGGGGCCTTAACTATGGCTACACCTTC	CATSWGLNYGYTF
TRBD2	TRBJ2-1	-	TRBV7-7	TGTGCCAGCAGCGAGGGGACTAGCTGGGGCAATGAGCAGTTCTTC	CASSEGTSWGNEQFF
-	TRBJ2-1	-	TRBV5-6	TGTGCCAGCAGCCCGCCATGGCGGGTCGTTTCCTACAATGAGCAGTTCTTC	CASSPPWRVVSYNEQFF
TRBD1	TRBJ1-5	-	TRBV6-4	TGTGCCCGCTTTTTGAGACAGGGTTATAGCAATCAGCCCCAGCATTTT	CARFLRQGYSNQPQHF
TRBD2	TRBJ2-1	-	TRBV5-1	TGCGCCAGCAGCTTGGATTTAGGTTTCGGTACTAGCGGGAGGACGCACAATGAGCAGTTCTTC	CASSLDLGFGTSGRTHNEQFF
TRBD2	TRBJ2-3	-	TRBV30	TGTGCCTGGAGTGTACGAGCGGGAACAGATACGCAGTATTTT	CAWSVRAGTDTQYF
-	TRBJ1-2	-	TRBV14	TGTGCCAGCAGCCGAGGCTATGGCTACACCTTC	CASSRGYGYTF
-	TRBJ1-1	-	TRBV5-1	TGCGCCAGCAGCTTGGCAACCCAGGGGAAGGTTGGAGCTTTCTTT	CASSLATQGKVGAFF
TRBD2	TRBJ2-1	-	TRBV18	TGTGCCAGCTCACCACTCGATCCTAGCGGGGGGAATGAGCAGTTCTTC	CASSPLDPSGGNEQFF
TRBD1	TRBJ1-5	-	TRBV18	TGTGCCAGCTCACCTCGGGACAGTGATCAGCCCCAGCATTTT	CASSPRDSDQPQHF
TRBD2	TRBJ2-1	-	TRBV12-5	TGTGCTAGTGGTTTGGACCCCAGCGGGAGGGCGAATGAGCAGTTCTTC	CASGLDPSGRANEQFF
TRBD2	TRBJ2-2	-	TRBV6-5	TGTGCCAGCAGTTACAGCACTAGCGGGGACGGGGAGCTGTTTTTT	CASSYSTSGDGELFF
TRBD2	TRBJ2-7	-	TRBV5-8	TGTGCCAGCAGACTAGCGGGGTCCGCCTACGAGCAGTACTTC	CASRLAGSAYEQYF
TRBD2	TRBJ2-3	-	TRBV5-6	TGTGCCAGCAGCTTGGTTCTAGCGGGAGGAGGGGCAGGCACAGATACGCAGTATTTT	CASSLVLAGGGAGTDTQYF
-	TRBJ2-7	-	TRBV4-1	TGCGCCAGCAGCCAAGCGGCCGCGGGACGCTACGAGCAGTACTTC	CASSQAAAGRYEQYF
-	TRBJ2-1	-	TRBV2	TGTGCCAGCAGTGTGATGGGGGCCGGTGAGCAGTTCTTC	CASSVMGAGEQFF
-	TRBJ2-5	-	TRBV9	TGTGCCAGCAGCGTAGGGAGCGTCCAAGAGACCCAGTACTTC	CASSVGSVQETQYF